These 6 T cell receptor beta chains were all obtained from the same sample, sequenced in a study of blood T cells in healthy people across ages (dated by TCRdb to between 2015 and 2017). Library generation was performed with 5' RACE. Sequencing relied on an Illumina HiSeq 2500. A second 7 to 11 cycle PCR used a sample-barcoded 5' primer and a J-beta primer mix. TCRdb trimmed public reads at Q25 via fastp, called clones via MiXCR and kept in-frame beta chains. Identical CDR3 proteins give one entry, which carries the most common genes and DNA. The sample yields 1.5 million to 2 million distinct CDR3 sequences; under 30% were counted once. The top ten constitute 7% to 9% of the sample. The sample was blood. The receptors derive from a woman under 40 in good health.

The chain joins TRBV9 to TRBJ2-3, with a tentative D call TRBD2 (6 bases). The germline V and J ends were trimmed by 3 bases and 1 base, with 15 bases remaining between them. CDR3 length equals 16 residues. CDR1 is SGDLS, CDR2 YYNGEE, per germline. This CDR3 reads CASSEGGGTRTDTQYF. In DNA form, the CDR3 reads TGTGCCAGCAGCGAGGGTGGGGGGACTCGCACAGATACGCAGTATTTT.

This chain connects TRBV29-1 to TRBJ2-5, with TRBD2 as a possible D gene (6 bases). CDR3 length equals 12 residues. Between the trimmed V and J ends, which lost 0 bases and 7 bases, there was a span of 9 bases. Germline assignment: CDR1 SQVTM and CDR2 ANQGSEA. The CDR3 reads CSVEDLGGTQYF. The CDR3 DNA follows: TGCAGCGTTGAAGATCTGGGGGGGACCCAGTACTTC.

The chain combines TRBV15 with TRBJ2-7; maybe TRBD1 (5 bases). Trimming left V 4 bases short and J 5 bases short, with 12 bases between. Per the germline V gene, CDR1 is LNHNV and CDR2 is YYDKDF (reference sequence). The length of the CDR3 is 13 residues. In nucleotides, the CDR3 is TGTGCCACCAGCAAGAGGCAGGGAAACGAGCAGTACTTC. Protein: CATSKRQGNEQYF.

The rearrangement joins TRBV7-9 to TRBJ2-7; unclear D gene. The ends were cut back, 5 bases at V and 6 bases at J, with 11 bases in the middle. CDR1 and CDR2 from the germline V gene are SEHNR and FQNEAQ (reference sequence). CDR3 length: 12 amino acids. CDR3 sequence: CASSRVPPEQYF. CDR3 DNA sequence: TGTGCCAGCAGCCGAGTTCCTCCCGAGCAGTACTTC. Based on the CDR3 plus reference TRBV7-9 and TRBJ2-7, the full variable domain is DTGVSQNPRHKITKRGQNVTFRCDPISEHNRLYWYRQTLGQGPEFLTYFQNEAQLEKSRLLSDRFSAERPKGSFSTLEIQRTEQGDSAMYLCASSRVPPEQYFGPGTRLTVT.

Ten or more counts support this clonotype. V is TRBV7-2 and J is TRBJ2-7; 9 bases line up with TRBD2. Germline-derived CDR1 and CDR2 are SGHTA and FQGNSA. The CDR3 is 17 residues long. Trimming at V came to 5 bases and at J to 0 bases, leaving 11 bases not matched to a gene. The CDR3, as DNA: TGTGCCAGCAGCCCAAACCACCTAGCGGGGCGCTCCTACGAGCAGTACTTC. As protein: CASSPNHLAGRSYEQYF.

The CDR3 coding sequence is TGCGCCAGCAGCCAAGATCCGAGGGTGGAAAAACTGTTTTTT. As protein: CASSQDPRVEKLFF. The genes are TRBV4-1 and TRBJ1-4; no clear D gene. CDR3 length: 14 amino acids. Looked up from germline, CDR1 is MGHRA and CDR2 is YSYEKL. The V end lost 0 bases, the J end lost 8 bases, and 10 bases lay between the germline ends.